Described below is a single T cell receptor beta chain sequence and its context. Antigen: not known. Libraries were prepared by immunoSEQ multiplex PCR; TCRdb keeps only in-frame clonotypes and omits some of them. Counted here are about 730,000 clones, over 55% occurring once; the ten biggest clones make up over 1.5%. Caucasian adults living in Nashville, Tennessee, provided all samples. This record belongs to a study of shared clonotypes between healthy human individuals. Germline CDR1 LNHNV, CDR2 YYDKDF (reference sequence). The germline V and J ends were trimmed by 1 base and 3 bases, with 19 bases remaining between them. The CDR3 loop spans 19 amino acids. Study-wide results and caveats: Clonotypes not shared had lower generation probabilities than those common to all four donors.

This chain joins TRBV15 and TRBJ2-6, with D perhaps TRBD1 (9 bases). This clonotype was obtained from a woman aged 25 to 45 in good health. Sequencing was carried out using memory CD4+ T cells sorted from blood. The subset denotes: CD45RA-negative fraction. This CDR3 is CATSRAGQGAGDGANVLTF. In nucleotides, the CDR3 is TGTGCCACCAGCAGAGCGGGACAGGGAGCGGGGGATGGGGCCAACGTCCTGACTTTC.